These 7 T cell receptor beta chains share one sample of origin, sequenced in a study of shared clonotypes between healthy human individuals. Profiling relied on immunoSEQ multiplex PCR, and the TCRdb table lists in-frame clones only, not all of them. The sample holds roughly 2.4 million clones, around 95% seen once. What was sequenced was naive CD4+ T cells sorted from blood. Stated subset: CD45RA+ positively selected. The receptors were gathered from a man aged 18-30 years in good health.

The chain recombines TRBV18 with TRBJ1-6; no clear D gene. Germline lookup yields CDR1 KGHSH and CDR2 LQKENI. This CDR3 comprises 14 residues. V was shortened by 5 bases and J by 7 bases, with 12 bases between the two germline ends. The CDR3: CASSSGEGNSPLHF. CDR3 DNA sequence: TGTGCCAGCTCATCCGGGGAAGGGAATTCACCCCTCCACTTT.

V and J are TRBV7-2 and TRBJ2-1; 11 bases map to TRBD2. Trimming at V came to 6 bases and at J to 3 bases, leaving 4 bases not matched to a gene. This CDR3 region has 15 residues. Germline CDR1 SGHTA, CDR2 FQGNSA. The DNA of the CDR3 is TGTGCCAGCAGTTCGACTAGCGGGAACTACAATGAGCAGTTCTTC. It yields the protein CASSSTSGNYNEQFF.

The chain recombines TRBV5-6 with TRBJ2-7; D is uncertain. The CDR3 extends over 13 amino acids. V lost 3 bases to trimming and J lost 9 bases, with 16 bases between them. CDR1 and CDR2 from the germline V gene are SGHDT and YYEEEE. CDR3 region: CASSWGGVERQYF. CDR3 bases: TGTGCCAGCAGCTGGGGTGGAGTTGAGCGGCAGTACTTC. Combining the CDR3 with reference TRBV5-6 and TRBJ2-7 gives the whole variable domain DAGVTQSPTHLIKTRGQQVTLRCSPKSGHDTVSWYQQALGQGPQFIFQYYEEEERQRGNFPDRFSGHQFPNYSSELNVNALLLGDSALYLCASSWGGVERQYFGPGTRLTVT.

The genes are TRBV7-9 and TRBJ2-7; TRBD1 matches 8 bases. The CDR3 runs 16 residues. V trimming: 1 base; J trimming: 5 bases; junction bases outside the gene matches: 10. Per the germline V gene, CDR1 is SEHNR and CDR2 is FQNEAQ (reference sequence). The CDR3 region has the DNA TGTGCCAGCAGCTTAGTGGGGACAGGATATTCGCACGAGCAGTACTTC. Its translation is CASSLVGTGYSHEQYF. Complete variable domain (other parts from reference TRBV7-9 and TRBJ2-7): DTGVSQNPRHKITKRGQNVTFRCDPISEHNRLYWYRQTLGQGPEFLTYFQNEAQLEKSRLLSDRFSAERPKGSFSTLEIQRTEQGDSAMYLCASSLVGTGYSHEQYFGPGTRLTVT.

The chain couples TRBV27 to TRBJ2-5, with D tentatively TRBD1 or TRBD2 (6 bases each). This CDR3 comprises 13 residues. Germline CDR1 reads MNHEY; CDR2 reads SMNVEV (reference sequence). Trimming removed 6 bases from V and 1 base from J, with 9 bases in between. CDR3 nucleotides: TGTGCCAGCAGAAGGGGGGTCCAAGAGACCCAGTACTTC. Amino acid sequence: CASRRGVQETQYF.

This clone was observed a single time. The V call is TRBV2, the J call TRBJ1-5; 9 bases fit TRBD1. The CDR3 spans 15 residues. Germline V gene data show CDR1 as SNHLY and CDR2 as FYNNEI. V gave up 6 bases and J gave up 4 bases; unmatched junction bases: 7. CDR3 nucleotides: TGTGCCAGCAGCGGGCCGGGGACAGGGAATCAGCCCCAGCATTTT. This sequence encodes CASSGPGTGNQPQHF. Filled out from reference TRBV2 and TRBJ1-5, the complete variable domain reads EPEVTQTPSHQVTQMGQEVILRCVPISNHLYFYWYRQILGQKVEFLVSFYNNEISEKSEIFDDQFSVERPDGSNFTLKIRSTKLEDSAMYFCASSGPGTGNQPQHFGDGTRLSIL.

This chain joins TRBV6-4 and TRBJ2-2; TRBD1 agrees at 8 bases. J was trimmed by 7 bases and V by 8 bases; bases with no gene match: 9. CDR1 MRHNA and CDR2 SNTAGT come from the germline V gene. CDR3 length: 14 residues. The CDR3 sequence is CASPTRGQGGELFF. CDR3 bases: TGTGCCAGCCCTACCAGGGGGCAAGGCGGGGAGCTGTTTTTT.